The 10 T cell receptor beta chains below come from one sample, sequenced in a study of OX40 agonist ivuxolimab in advanced cancers. Libraries were made using the immunoSEQ multiplex PCR assay. This immuneACCESS table, as held by TCRdb, lists in-frame sequences with V and J called but not all clones. Of the missing ones, under half trace to an unresolved V gene in checked studies; the others have no known cause. Across this sample there are around 65,000 clones, with approximately 91% seen only once. The top ten constitute roughly 5.1% of the sample. The input for sequencing was CD4+ or CD8+ T cells sorted from blood, taken in a trial of the OX40 agonist ivuxolimab. All receptors come from an adult with an advanced solid tumor such as melanoma, head and neck, liver or kidney cancer.

This clone was observed a single time. This chain links TRBV19 with TRBJ2-1; TRBD2 matches at 13 bases. Unmatched junction bases numbered 8, after V lost 8 bases and J lost 7 bases. The CDR3 covers 15 residues. Germline V lookup: CDR1 LNHDA, CDR2 SQIVND (reference sequence). Written as DNA, the CDR3 is TGTGCCAGTGGGAGGACTAGCGGGAGTATAAATGAGCAGTTCTTC. Amino acid sequence: CASGRTSGSINEQFF.

V usage is TRBV7-2 and J usage is TRBJ2-1, with TRBD2 matching 10 bases. The CDR3 is 16 residues long. V shed 2 bases and J 9 bases; nucleotides not matched to a gene: 10. CDR1 and CDR2 from the germline V gene are SGHTA and FQGNSA. CDR3 sequence (DNA): TGTGCCAGCAGCTTAAGGCCTAGCGGGAGTCTGAGTGAGCAGTTCTTC. This encodes CASSLRPSGSLSEQFF.

V usage is TRBV5-4 and J usage is TRBJ2-5, with 7 bases identical to TRBD1. The germline V gene has CDR1 SGHNT and CDR2 YYREEE (reference sequence). The CDR3 is 16 amino acids. V was clipped by 4 bases and J by 2 bases; unmatched bases: 11. CDR3 nucleotides: TGTGCCAGCAGCCCTTCAAAGACAGGGCGACAAGAGACCCAGTACTTC. The encoded protein is CASSPSKTGRQETQYF.

The chain carries TRBV18 and TRBJ1-4; weak D call: TRBD1 (5 bases). V was pared by 3 bases and J by 2 bases, with 7 bases between. This CDR3 comprises 14 residues. Germline V gives CDR1 KGHSH, CDR2 LQKENI. CDR3 nucleotide sequence: TGTGCCAGCTCACCGGGGACGACTAATGAAAAACTGTTTTTT. Protein product: CASSPGTTNEKLFF.

The chain links TRBV4-2 to TRBJ1-6; D is undetermined. This CDR3 comprises 18 residues. Trimming pared 2 bases from V and 0 bases from J, leaving 14 bases between. Germline CDR1 reads LGHNA; CDR2 reads YNFKEQ. CDR3 sequence (DNA): TGTGCCAGCAGCCAACCCTGGCACGAGAGCTCCTATAATTCACCCCTCCACTTT. This sequence encodes CASSQPWHESSYNSPLHF.

V is TRBV11-2 and J is TRBJ1-5, with 8 bases matching TRBD1. The germline gives CDR1 SGHAT, CDR2 FQNNGV. After removal of 1 base from V and 1 base from J, the junction contained 6 bases not matched to a gene. This CDR3 spans 17 amino acids. In DNA, the CDR3 is TGTGCCAGCAGCTTAGTTCAGGGGGCGCGGAGCAATCAGCCCCAGCATTTT. Translated, it gives CASSLVQGARSNQPQHF.

The chain recombines TRBV7-3 with TRBJ2-3, with 12 bases matching TRBD2. The germline V gene encodes CDR1 SGHTA and CDR2 FQGTGA. This CDR3 has 18 residues. Germline trimming cut 2 bases from V and 1 base from J; bases unmatched to any gene: 7. CDR3 region: CASSLGLAGGPGTDTQYF. The CDR3 coding sequence is TGTGCCAGCAGCTTAGGGCTAGCGGGAGGGCCCGGCACAGATACGCAGTATTTT.

The chain joins TRBV30 to TRBJ2-1; TRBD2 aligns across 15 bases. V dropped 0 bases and J dropped 5; count of bases not matched to a gene: 8. Germline V CDR1 and CDR2: GTSNPN, SVGIG (reference sequence). The CDR3 has 18 amino acids. CDR3 bases: TGTGCCTGGAGTGTCCGGGGACTAGCGGGAGGAACTGACAATGAGCAGTTCTTC. It is translated as CAWSVRGLAGGTDNEQFF.

This sequence joins TRBV11-2 and TRBJ2-5; D may be TRBD1 (6 bases). Germline CDR1 and CDR2: SGHAT and FQNNGV. Deletions cut 4 bases from V and 4 bases from J, with 13 bases between. This CDR3 has 14 amino acids. CDR3 nucleotide sequence: TGTGCCAGCAGCTCAGGACAGCTAGGAGAGACCCAGTACTTC. Its protein is CASSSGQLGETQYF.

The J gene is TRBJ2-1, the V gene TRBV7-9, with 7 bases matching TRBD1. CDR1 SEHNR and CDR2 FQNEAQ come from the germline V gene (reference sequence). This CDR3 is built from 14 residues. The trim removed 4 bases at V and 6 bases at J, leaving 6 bases unmatched. CDR3 nucleotides: TGTGCCAGCAGCTCCAGGGGGTTCTCCAATGAGCAGTTCTTC. Encoded protein: CASSSRGFSNEQFF.